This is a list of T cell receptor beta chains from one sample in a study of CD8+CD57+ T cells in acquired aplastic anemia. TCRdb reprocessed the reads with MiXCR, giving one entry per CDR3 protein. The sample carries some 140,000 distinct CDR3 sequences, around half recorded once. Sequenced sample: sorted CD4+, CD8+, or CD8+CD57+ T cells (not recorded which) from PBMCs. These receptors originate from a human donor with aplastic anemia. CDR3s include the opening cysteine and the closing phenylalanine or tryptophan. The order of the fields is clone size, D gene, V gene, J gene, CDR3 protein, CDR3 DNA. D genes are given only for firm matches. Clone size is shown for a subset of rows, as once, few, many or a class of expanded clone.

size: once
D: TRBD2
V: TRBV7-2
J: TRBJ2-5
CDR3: CASSLTAGGQETQYF
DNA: TGTGCCAGCAGCTTAACCGCGGGAGGCCAAGAGACCCAGTACTTC

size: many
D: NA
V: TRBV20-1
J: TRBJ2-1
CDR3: CSARSPDYNEQFF
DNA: TGCAGTGCTAGGAGCCCAGATTACAATGAGCAGTTCTTC

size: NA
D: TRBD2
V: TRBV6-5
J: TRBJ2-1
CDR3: CASSYTGTSNEQFF
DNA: TGTGCCAGCAGTTACACGGGGACTAGCAATGAGCAGTTCTTC

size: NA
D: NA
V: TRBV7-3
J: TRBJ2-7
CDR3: CASNQELGYEQYF
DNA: TGTGCCAGCAATCAAGAGTTGGGATACGAGCAGTACTTC

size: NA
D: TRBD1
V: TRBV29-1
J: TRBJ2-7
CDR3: CSSYGDRGQRYEQYF
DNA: TGCAGCAGTTACGGGGACAGGGGGCAACGCTACGAGCAGTACTTC

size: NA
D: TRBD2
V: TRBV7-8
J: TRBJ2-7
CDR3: CASSTERDSYEQYF
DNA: TGTGCCAGCAGCACCGAGCGGGACTCCTACGAGCAGTACTTC

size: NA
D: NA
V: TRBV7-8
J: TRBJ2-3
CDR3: CASSSRGGSSTDTQYF
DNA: TGTGCCAGCAGCTCCCGAGGGGGAAGTAGCACAGATACGCAGTATTTT

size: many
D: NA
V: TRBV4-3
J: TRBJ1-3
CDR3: CASSQTGTASGNTIYF
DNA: TGCGCCAGCAGCCAAACTGGGACGGCCTCTGGAAACACCATATATTTT

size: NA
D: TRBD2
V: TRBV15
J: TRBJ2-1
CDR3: CATRAPRLAGASRNEQFF
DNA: TGTGCCACCAGGGCTCCGAGACTAGCGGGGGCATCGAGGAATGAGCAGTTCTTC

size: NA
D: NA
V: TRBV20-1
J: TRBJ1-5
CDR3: CSASALGRNQPQHF
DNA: TGCAGTGCTAGTGCTCTAGGGCGCAATCAGCCCCAGCATTTT

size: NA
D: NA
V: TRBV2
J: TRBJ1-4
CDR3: CASTEATNEKLFF
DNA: TGTGCCAGCACCGAAGCAACTAATGAAAAACTGTTTTTT

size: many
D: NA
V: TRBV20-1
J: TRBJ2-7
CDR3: CSARDPGRVSEQYF
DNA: TGCAGTGCTAGAGATCCGGGCAGGGTGAGCGAGCAGTACTTC

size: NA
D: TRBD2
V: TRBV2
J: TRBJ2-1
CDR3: CASREGTSSHNEQFF
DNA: TGTGCCAGCAGAGAAGGGACTAGCAGCCACAATGAGCAGTTCTTC

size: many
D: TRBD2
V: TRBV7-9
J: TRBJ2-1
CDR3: CASSRSSGEQFF
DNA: TGTGCCAGCAGCCGCTCTAGCGGCGAGCAGTTCTTC